This T cell receptor beta chain was identified in a study of shared clonotypes between healthy human individuals. Looking at the study overall: The study used three CD4 naive, three CD4 memory, two CD8 naive and one CD8 memory plate per donor.

Original data processing: Junction-only sequences produced by ImmunoSEQ had no quality scores, so filtering differed. The assay was immunoSEQ multiplex PCR, and TCRdb's table has in-frame clones only and misses some. D and trimming come from the DNA, and the V and J calls and clone size come from that table. Altogether 2 million to 2.5 million clones are present, 92% being singletons, with the ten largest covering 0.3% to 0.45%. CDR3 size: 16 residues. Germline V gene sequence: CDR1 MDHEN, CDR2 SYDVKM. Trimming pared 5 bases from V and 0 bases from J, leaving 15 bases between. Donors comprised only Caucasian adults living in Nashville, Tennessee.

The rearrangement joins TRBV28 to TRBJ2-3; D gene uncertain. The clonotype comes from a man aged 18-30 years in good health. Some clones in this sample may be carry-over from other donors' samples. Sample: naive CD4+ T cells from PBMCs. Specified subset: CD45RA+ positively selected. The CDR3 nucleotides are TGTGCCAGCAGTATAATAGTCCCCCGTAGCACAGATACGCAGTATTTT. This encodes CASSIIVPRSTDTQYF.